The 7 T cell receptor beta chains in this list originate from one sample, sequenced in a study of cytomegalovirus exposure and HLA in healthy donors. Amplification used 60 Vbeta primers and 13 Jbeta primers. Assay used: immunoSEQ multiplex PCR; TCRdb lists only in-frame clones, some missing. The sample lists approximately 150,000 clones; around four fifths were seen once. The sequencing input was PBMCs. Every receptor here comes from a boy aged 2 to 9 in good health and CMV-seronegative.

V gene TRBV7-9 combines with J gene TRBJ2-5; TRBD2 might be the D (6 bases). V dropped 4 bases and J dropped 4 bases, with 13 bases sitting between them. The CDR3 runs to 14 residues. Germline assignment: CDR1 SEHNR and CDR2 FQNEAQ (reference sequence). In nucleotides, the CDR3 is TGTGCCAGCAGCTCCCGGCGCGGGGTAGAGACCCAGTACTTC. It yields the protein CASSSRRGVETQYF.

The CDR3 DNA sequence: TGTGCCAGCAGCTTTCGCCCGGGGGGCAGATGGACCCCGGGCATTCAGTACTTC. Translated, it gives CASSFRPGGRWTPGIQYF. The rearrangement links TRBV7-3 to TRBJ2-4; tentative D call: TRBD2 (7 bases). Trimming took 3 bases from V and 9 from J, leaving 27 bases between them. The CDR3 length is 18 residues. Germline V lookup: CDR1 SGHTA, CDR2 FQGTGA. The whole variable domain, filled in from reference TRBV7-3 and TRBJ2-4, reads GAGVSQTPSNKVTEKGKYVELRCDPISGHTALYWYRQSLGQGPEFLIYFQGTGAADDSGLPNDRFFAVRPEGSVSTLKIQRTERGDSAVYLCASSFRPGGRWTPGIQYFGAGTRLSVL.

The gene calls are TRBV7-9 and TRBJ2-2; TRBD2 matches at 10 bases. Germline CDR1 and CDR2: SEHNR and FQNEAQ (reference sequence). The trim removed 2 bases at V and 3 bases at J, leaving 0 bases unmatched. The CDR3 length is 15 residues. As DNA, the CDR3 is TGTGCCAGCAGCTTAACTAGCGGGGACACCGGGGAGCTGTTTTTT. This sequence encodes CASSLTSGDTGELFF.

The chain uses TRBV7-3 and TRBJ1-1, with TRBD1 matching over 7 bases. Germline V gives CDR1 SGHTA, CDR2 FQGTGA. There are 14 residues in the CDR3. With 2 bases clipped from V and 3 bases from J, the junction kept 3 bases outside the gene matches. CDR3 sequence (DNA): TGTGCCAGCAGCTTAGAGGGGGCGGACACTGAAGCTTTCTTT. Translation gives CASSLEGADTEAFF.

This clone was detected once. This sequence joins TRBV5-1 and TRBJ1-6; 7 nucleotides match TRBD1. Germline V lookup: CDR1 SGHRS, CDR2 YFSETQ. CDR3 length: 14 amino acids. Trimming removed 7 bases from V and 7 bases from J; junction bases left unmatched: 8. In nucleotides, the CDR3 is TGCGCCAGCCAAGGGACAGCAGAGAATTCACCCCTCCACTTT. It encodes CASQGTAENSPLHF.

The V and J genes are TRBV7-7 and TRBJ1-5, with D maybe TRBD1 (6 bases). The ends were cut back, 10 bases at V and 6 bases at J, with 16 bases in the middle. The CDR3 loop spans 13 amino acids. Per germline, CDR1 SSHAT and CDR2 FNYEAQ (reference sequence). The DNA for the CDR3 is TGTGCCAACGCACTCAGGGGTCGTCAGCCCCAGCATTTT. Its protein product is CANALRGRQPQHF.

The CDR3 loop is CASSEPGQGASGANVLTF. The CDR3 DNA reads as TGTGCCAGCAGCGAGCCGGGACAGGGGGCCTCTGGGGCCAACGTCCTGACTTTC. This sequence joins TRBV9 and TRBJ2-6, with TRBD1 matching 12 bases. This CDR3 has 18 amino acids. The trim removed 3 bases at V and 0 bases at J, leaving 4 bases unmatched. Germline V gene data show CDR1 as SGDLS and CDR2 as YYNGEE. The whole variable domain, filled in from reference TRBV9 and TRBJ2-6, reads DSGVTQTPKHLITATGQRVTLRCSPRSGDLSVYWYQQSLDQGLQFLIQYYNGEERAKGNILERFSAQQFPDLHSELNLSSLELGDSALYFCASSEPGQGASGANVLTFGAGSRLTVL.